The next 16 T cell receptor beta chains were all read from a single sample in a study of cytomegalovirus exposure and HLA in healthy donors. The PCR was carried out with 60 Vbeta primers and 13 Jbeta primers. Data came from immunoSEQ multiplex PCR; TCRdb stores just in-frame clones and leaves some out. The table lists around 190,000 clones, around 84% of them singletons. Sequencing was done on a sample of PBMCs. The receptors stem from a woman aged 18-29 years in good health and CMV-seronegative.

This clone came up once. This rearrangement joins TRBV12-2 to TRBJ2-5; no DNA check was done on the table's D call, TRBD2. TRBV12-2 is termed a pseudogene. The CDR3 has 14 amino acids. The CDR3 spells CASRAAGGLETQYF. The CDR3 coding sequence is TGTGCAAGTCGCGCAGCGGGGGGGCTAGAGACCCAGTACTTC.

J is TRBJ2-7 and V is TRBV14; possibly TRBD2 for D (6 bases). V was trimmed by 4 bases and J by 6 bases, leaving 22 bases between them. CDR3 size: 16 residues. Germline CDR1 and CDR2: SGHDN and FVKESK. The CDR3 region has the DNA TGTGCCAGCAGCCTCCTCCCGGGGACTGGGGTCGGCGAGCAGTACTTC. Its translation is CASSLLPGTGVGEQYF.

J is TRBJ2-7 and V is TRBV7-6, with no clear D. V was cut by 4 bases and J by 1 base, with 8 bases left in between. The CDR3 has 13 amino acids. The germline V gene encodes CDR1 SGHVS and CDR2 FNYEAQ. The CDR3: CASSSSMSYEQYF. The CDR3 coding sequence is TGTGCCAGCAGCTCATCTATGTCCTACGAGCAGTACTTC.

V usage is TRBV4-1 and J usage is TRBJ2-2, with 7 bases fitting TRBD2. Unmatched junction bases numbered 5, after V lost 4 bases and J lost 0 bases. Looked up from germline, CDR1 is MGHRA and CDR2 is YSYEKL. The CDR3 is 16 residues long. CDR3 residues: CASSLLAVPNTGELFF. The CDR3, as DNA: TGCGCCAGCAGCCTCCTAGCGGTCCCGAACACCGGGGAGCTGTTTTTT.

The CDR3 sequence is CAISPGRQGVGEQYF. The DNA for the CDR3 is TGTGCCATCAGTCCAGGGCGCCAGGGCGTTGGCGAGCAGTACTTC. The J gene is TRBJ2-7, the V gene TRBV10-3, with a possible D match to TRBD1 (5 bases). The CDR3 has 15 amino acids. With 5 bases removed from V and 6 bases from J, the gap between germline ends came to 20 bases. CDR1 and CDR2 (germline): ENHRY, SYGVKD.

The chain is built from TRBV4-1 and TRBJ2-5; TRBD1 agrees at 9 bases. The CDR3 sequence is 15 residues long. Germline loops: CDR1 MGHRA, CDR2 YSYEKL. Trimming removed 0 bases from V and 5 bases from J; junction bases left unmatched: 4. CDR3 DNA sequence: TGCGCCAGCAGCCAAGATAGGGACAGGGAGGAGACCCAGTACTTC. Amino acid sequence: CASSQDRDREETQYF.

This chain connects TRBV7-2 to TRBJ2-3, with D uncertain. Germline V gene data show CDR1 as SGHTA and CDR2 as FQGNSA. Trimming took off 2 bases at V and 6 bases at J, with 9 bases between the two ends. There are 13 residues in the CDR3. CDR3 loop: CASSLIVGDTQYF. CDR3 in DNA: TGTGCCAGCAGCTTAATTGTGGGCGATACGCAGTATTTT.

The chain employs TRBV7-2 and TRBJ2-1; 9 bases line up with TRBD2. V shed 5 bases, J shed 4 bases, and the junction held 6 bases outside the gene matches. This CDR3 contains 15 residues. From germline, CDR1 is SGHTA and CDR2 FQGNSA. DNA of the CDR3: TGTGCCAGCAGCACAGGACTAGCGATATACAATGAGCAGTTCTTC. Amino acids: CASSTGLAIYNEQFF.

V and J are TRBV19 and TRBJ2-5; tentatively, D is TRBD1 (6 bases). TRBJ2-7 matches the DNA end more closely, so the J call is doubtful. The CDR3 has 16 residues. From germline, CDR1 is LNHDA and CDR2 SQIVND (reference sequence). The CDR3 sequence: CASSIVSGAYRNEQYF. The CDR3 DNA is TGTGCCAGTAGTATTGTCTCAGGGGCCTATCGCAACGAGCAGTACTTC.

The chain carries TRBV7-2 and TRBJ1-6, with TRBD1 as a possible D gene (5 bases). Germline V lookup: CDR1 SGHTA, CDR2 FQGNSA. The CDR3 is 12 residues long. Trimming removed 2 bases at V and 12 bases at J, with 8 bases between. In DNA form, the CDR3 reads TGTGCCAGCAGCTTATTGGGGGGACCCCTCCACTTT. This encodes CASSLLGGPLHF.

CDR3 amino acids: CASRSGPPVYGYTF. The CDR3 DNA reads as TGTGCCAGCAGGTCGGGTCCACCCGTCTATGGCTACACCTTC. The chain is built from TRBV28 and TRBJ1-2; D gene unclear. The V end was cut by 6 bases, the J end by 4 bases, with 15 bases between. Germline V gene lookup returns CDR1 MDHEN and CDR2 SYDVKM. The CDR3 runs 14 residues.

In this sample, this clone turned up once. The chain recombines TRBV6-6 with TRBJ1-1; a weak D match, TRBD1 (5 bases). V dropped 5 bases and J dropped 10 bases, with 20 bases sitting between them. This CDR3 is built from 14 residues. The germline V gene encodes CDR1 MNHNY and CDR2 SVGAGI (reference sequence). The DNA for the CDR3 is TGTGCCAGCAGTAGCCCGGAGGAGGCGGGGGGAGCTTTCTTT. It is translated as CASSSPEEAGGAFF.

The V and J genes are TRBV9 and TRBJ2-2; 9 bases are a match to TRBD2. After removal of 3 bases from V and 6 bases from J, the junction contained 9 bases not matched to a gene. CDR1 is SGDLS, CDR2 YYNGEE, per germline. This CDR3 has 16 residues. The CDR3 coding sequence is TGTGCCAGCAGCGGATTAGCGGGAGATATCGCCGGGGAGCTGTTTTTT. Encoded protein: CASSGLAGDIAGELFF.

V usage is TRBV19 and J usage is TRBJ2-1; TRBD2 agrees at 10 bases. Per the germline V gene, CDR1 is LNHDA and CDR2 is SQIVND (reference sequence). The J segment lost 1 base and the V segment lost 3 bases, leaving 6 bases of the junction unmatched. The CDR3 is made up of 17 amino acids. CDR3 sequence reads: CASSILAGEGSYNEQFF. In DNA form, the CDR3 reads TGTGCCAGTAGTATCCTAGCGGGAGAGGGGTCCTACAATGAGCAGTTCTTC.

The chain couples TRBV10-3 to TRBJ1-4; TRBD1 agrees at 7 bases. After removal of 8 bases from V and 7 bases from J, the junction contained 10 bases not matched to a gene. The germline CDR1 and CDR2 sequences are ENHRY and SYGVKD. The CDR3 contains 14 residues. The CDR3 sequence: CAIGEDRMGEKLFF. The CDR3 region has the DNA TGTGCCATCGGGGAGGACAGGATGGGTGAAAAACTGTTTTTT.

CDR3: CASSPPRRSGLGGMNTEAFF. The CDR3 DNA sequence: TGTGCCAGCTCACCCCCCCGCCGTTCGGGGTTGGGGGGGATGAACACTGAAGCTTTCTTT. The chain combines TRBV18 with TRBJ1-1; D is possibly TRBD1 (5 bases). The CDR3 spans 20 residues. The germline gives CDR1 KGHSH, CDR2 LQKENI. Trimming removed 3 bases at V and 0 bases at J, with 26 bases between.